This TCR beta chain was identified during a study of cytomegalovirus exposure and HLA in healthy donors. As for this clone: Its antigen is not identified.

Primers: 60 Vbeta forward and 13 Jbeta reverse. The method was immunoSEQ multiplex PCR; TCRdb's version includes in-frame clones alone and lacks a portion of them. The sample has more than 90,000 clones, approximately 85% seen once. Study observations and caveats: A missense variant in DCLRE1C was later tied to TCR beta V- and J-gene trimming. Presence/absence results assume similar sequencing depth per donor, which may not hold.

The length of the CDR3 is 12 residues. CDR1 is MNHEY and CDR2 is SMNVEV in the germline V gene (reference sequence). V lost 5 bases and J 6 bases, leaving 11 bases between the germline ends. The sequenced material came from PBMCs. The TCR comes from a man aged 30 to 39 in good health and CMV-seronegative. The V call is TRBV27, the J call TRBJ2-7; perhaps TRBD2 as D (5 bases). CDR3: CASSLPGGEQYF. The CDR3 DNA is TGTGCCAGCAGTCTCCCTGGAGGCGAGCAGTACTTC.